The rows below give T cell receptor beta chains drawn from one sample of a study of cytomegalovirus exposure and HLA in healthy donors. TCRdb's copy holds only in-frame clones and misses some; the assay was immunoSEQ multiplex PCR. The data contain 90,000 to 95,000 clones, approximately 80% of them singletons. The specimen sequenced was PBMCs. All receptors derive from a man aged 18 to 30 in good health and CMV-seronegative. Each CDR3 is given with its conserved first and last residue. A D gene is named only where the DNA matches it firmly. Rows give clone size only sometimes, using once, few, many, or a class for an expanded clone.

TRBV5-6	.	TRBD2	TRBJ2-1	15	TGTGCCAGCAGCTTGGAACTAGCGGCCTACAATGAGCAGTTCTTC	CASSLELAAYNEQFF
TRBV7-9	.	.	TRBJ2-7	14	TGTGCCAGCAGCCCCGATGGCAGATCCTACGAGCAGTACTTC	CASSPDGRSYEQYF
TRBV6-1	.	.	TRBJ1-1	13	TGTGCCAGCGAAAACCGAGGGCACACTGAAGCTTTCTTT	CASENRGHTEAFF
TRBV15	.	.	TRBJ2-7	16	TGTGCCACCAGCCCGTCAGGGGCCTACAACTCCTACGAGCAGTACTTC	CATSPSGAYNSYEQYF
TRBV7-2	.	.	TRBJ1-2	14	TGTGCCAGCAGCTTAGAAGCCCCAAGGGGCGGCTACACCTTC	CASSLEAPRGGYTF
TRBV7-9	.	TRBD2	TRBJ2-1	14	TGTGCCAGCAGAGAGGGGACTAGGGGCCGAAGGCAGTTCTTC	CASREGTRGRRQFF
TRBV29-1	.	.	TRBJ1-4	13	TGCAGTGTTTCGGGGGTCGGGGGGGAAAAACTGTTTTTT	CSVSGVGGEKLFF
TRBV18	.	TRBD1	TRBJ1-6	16	TGTGCCAGCTCACCACCAGGGACAGATTATAATTCACCCCTCCACTTT	CASSPPGTDYNSPLHF
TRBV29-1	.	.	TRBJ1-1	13	TGCAGCGTTGAGGGGGCTATGAACACTGAAGCTTTCTTT	CSVEGAMNTEAFF
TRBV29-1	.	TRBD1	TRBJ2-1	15	TGCAGCGTACCCTGGGGACAGGGCGACTACAATGAGCAGTTCTTC	CSVPWGQGDYNEQFF
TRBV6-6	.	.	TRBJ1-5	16	TGTGCCAGCTCTCTTCTAGGCCACGATAGCAATCAGCCCCAGCATTTT	CASSLLGHDSNQPQHF
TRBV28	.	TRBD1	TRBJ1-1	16	TGTGCCAGCAGTTTATTAACAGGGGGGCTGAACACTGAAGCTTTCTTT	CASSLLTGGLNTEAFF
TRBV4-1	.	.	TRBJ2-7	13	TGCGCCAGCAGTGTAGCGGACTACGTCGAGCAGTACTTC	CASSVADYVEQYF
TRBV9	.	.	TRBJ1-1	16	TGTGCCAGCAGCCCCTCCGGTGGGGGGTGGACCACTGAAGCTTTCTTT	CASSPSGGGWTTEAFF
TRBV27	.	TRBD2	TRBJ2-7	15	TGTGCCAGCACTTGGGTTCTAGCGGGGGGGCGGGAGCAGTACTTC	CASTWVLAGGREQYF
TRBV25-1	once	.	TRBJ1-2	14	TGTGCCAGCAGTCCATACGGAGGAAACTATGGCTACACCTTC	CASSPYGGNYGYTF
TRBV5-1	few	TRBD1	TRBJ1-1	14	TGCGCCAGCAGCTTGGAACAGGGGCTCACTGAAGCTTTCTTT	CASSLEQGLTEAFF
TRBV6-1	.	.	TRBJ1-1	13	TGCGCCAGCAGTGAAAGGGGGGGGACTGAAGCTTTCTTT	CASSERGGTEAFF
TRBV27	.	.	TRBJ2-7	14	TGTGCCAGCAGGTCCCTGGCCAGGGCCCACGAGCAGTACTTC	CASRSLARAHEQYF
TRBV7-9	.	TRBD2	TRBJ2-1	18	TGTTCCAGCAGCTTAGATTGGGTAGCGGGGGGCCGGGGGAATGAGCAGTTCTTC	CSSSLDWVAGGRGNEQFF
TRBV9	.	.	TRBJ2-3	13	TGTGCCAGCAGCCGGGCAGGCGGGGATACGCAGTATTTT	CASSRAGGDTQYF
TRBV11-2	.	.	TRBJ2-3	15	TGTGCCAGCAGCTTTCGTGATTCCCGCGGGGATACGCAGTATTTT	CASSFRDSRGDTQYF
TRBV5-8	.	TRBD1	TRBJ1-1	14	TGTGCCAGCAGCCGCGGACAGGTCAACACTGAAGCTTTCTTT	CASSRGQVNTEAFF
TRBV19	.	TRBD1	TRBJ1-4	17	TGTGCCAGTAGTCAACCGGGACAGAAAGCAACTAATGAAAAACTGTTTTTT	CASSQPGQKATNEKLFF
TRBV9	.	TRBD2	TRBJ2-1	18	TGTGCCAGCAGCGTAGGGTGGGGTGTGGGGGGGGATTGGAATGAGCAGTTCTTC	CASSVGWGVGGDWNEQFF
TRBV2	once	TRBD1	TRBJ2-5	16	TGTGCCAGCAGTCCAAGAGTCGACAGGGCCCAAGAGACCCAGTACTTC	CASSPRVDRAQETQYF
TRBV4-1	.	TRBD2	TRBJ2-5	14	TGCGCCAGCAGCCAATTAGCGGGGGGAGAGACCCAGTACTTC	CASSQLAGGETQYF
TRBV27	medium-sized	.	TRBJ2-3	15	TGTGCCAGCAGTCTATCCGGTGGTGCTGGAGGTACGCAGTATTTT	CASSLSGGAGGTQYF
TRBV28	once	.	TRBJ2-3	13	TGTGCCAGCATCCGGGGTGCCGCAGATACGCAGTATTTT	CASIRGAADTQYF
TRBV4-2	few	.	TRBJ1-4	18	TGTGCCAGCAGCCCGGATGGACAGCTAATCACAACTAATGAAAAACTGTTTTTT	CASSPDGQLITTNEKLFF
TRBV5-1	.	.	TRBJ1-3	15	TGCGCCAGCAGCTTAGGACAGTCTGGGGGAAACACCATATATTTT	CASSLGQSGGNTIYF
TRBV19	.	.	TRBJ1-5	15	TGTGCCAGTAGTATCTCGTTCTATAGCAATCAGCCCCAGCATTTT	CASSISFYSNQPQHF
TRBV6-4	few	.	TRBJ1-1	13	TGTGCCAGCAGTGGGGGAGAGAACACTGAAGCTTTCTTT	CASSGGENTEAFF
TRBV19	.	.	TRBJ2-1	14	TGTGCCAGTAGCATAACCGGGAGAAACAATGAGCAGTTCTTC	CASSITGRNNEQFF
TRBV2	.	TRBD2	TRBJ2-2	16	TGTGCCAGCCGGGGAGGGCGGGATCAATTTACCGGGGAGCTGTTTTTT	CASRGGRDQFTGELFF
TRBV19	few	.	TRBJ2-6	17	TGTGCCAGTAGTATAGTTGAAGGGGAGGCTGGGGCCAACGTCCTGACTTTC	CASSIVEGEAGANVLTF
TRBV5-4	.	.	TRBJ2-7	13	TGTGCCAGCAGCTTGGAACAGAGGAGGGAGCAGTACTTC	CASSLEQRREQYF
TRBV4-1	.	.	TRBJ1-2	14	TGCGCCAGCAGCCACTCCGGGATTAACTATGGCTACACCTTC	CASSHSGINYGYTF
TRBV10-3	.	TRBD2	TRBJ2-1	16	TGTGCCATCCAAAAAACGACTAGCGGGGTCTACAATGAGCAGTTCTTC	CAIQKTTSGVYNEQFF
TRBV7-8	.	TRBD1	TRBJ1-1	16	TGTGCCAGCAGCCCTAGACAGGGGGCCGTTTGGACTGAAGCTTTCTTT	CASSPRQGAVWTEAFF
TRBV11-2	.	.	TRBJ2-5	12	TGTGCCAGCAGCTCAGGGGACGTCCCCCAGTACTTC	CASSSGDVPQYF
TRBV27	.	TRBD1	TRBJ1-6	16	TGTGCCAGCAGTCGCCGGGACAGGGGGTATAATTCACCCCTCCACTTT	CASSRRDRGYNSPLHF